This TCR beta chain was captured in a study of cytomegalovirus exposure and HLA in healthy donors. Note on this clone: No antigen is known for it.

General study points: TCR beta chain V- and J-gene trimming was linked, in a later analysis, to a missense variant in DCLRE1C. It was around 160 TCR beta chains that were listed as cytomegalovirus-associated.

Whereas donors were nominally healthy upon sampling, unrecorded immune exposures were probable. A multiplex PCR was run with 60 Vbeta primers and 13 Jbeta primers. The method was immunoSEQ multiplex PCR; TCRdb's version includes in-frame clones alone and lacks a portion of them. Altogether 200,000 or so clones are present, over 65% being singletons, with the ten largest covering roughly 0.62%. Trimming left V 10 bases short and J 4 bases short, with 13 bases between. Germline V lookup: CDR1 ENHRY, CDR2 SYGVKD. CDR3 length equals 12 residues. The rearrangement uses TRBV10-3 and TRBJ2-5; possible D gene TRBD2, 6 bases. The sample was PBMCs. The TCR sequence derives from a man between 18 and 29 years old in good health and CMV-seronegative. CDR3 coding DNA: TGTGCCAGCGGGACGGCCAGAGAGACCCAGTACTTC. It yields the protein CASGTARETQYF.